This T cell receptor beta chain comes out of a study of blood T cell repertoires in COVID-19. In the study overall: Some COVID-19 samples were acute and others convalescent; all came from the United States, Italy and Spain. The cDNA or gDNA used as material had been derived from T cells, B-cell-depleted T cells, or PBMCs.

The CDR3 totals 14 residues. Germline CDR1 reads MGHRA; CDR2 reads YSYEKL. V was pared by 0 bases and J by 7 bases, with 12 bases between. In the original workflow: Researchers report that nucleated cell counts were estimated from reference gene primer amplification. The data were produced by immunoSEQ multiplex PCR, yet TCRdb's version contains in-frame clones alone and is incomplete. V, J and clone size derive from that table, while D and trimming were established from the DNA sequence. This sample has approximately 110,000 clones, with more than 65% found just once. The gene calls are TRBV4-1 and TRBJ1-2, with D perhaps matching TRBD1 (5 bases). The TCR comes from a man in his forties or fifties with acute or convalescent COVID-19. Sequenced material: peripheral blood. The CDR3 loop is CASSQDPGARGYTF. The CDR3 DNA sequence: TGCGCCAGCAGCCAAGATCCTGGGGCGCGTGGCTACACCTTC.